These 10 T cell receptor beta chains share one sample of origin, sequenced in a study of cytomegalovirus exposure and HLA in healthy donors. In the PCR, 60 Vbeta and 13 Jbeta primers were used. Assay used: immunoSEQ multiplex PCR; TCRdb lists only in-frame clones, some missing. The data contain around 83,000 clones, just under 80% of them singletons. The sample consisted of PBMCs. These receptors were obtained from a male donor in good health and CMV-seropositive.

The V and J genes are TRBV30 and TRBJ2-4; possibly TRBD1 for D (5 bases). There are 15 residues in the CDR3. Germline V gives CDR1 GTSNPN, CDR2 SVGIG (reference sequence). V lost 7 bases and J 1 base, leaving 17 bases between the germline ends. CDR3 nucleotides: TGTGCCTCCCGGTCTGACAGAAGCGCCAAAAACATTCAGTACTTC. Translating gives CASRSDRSAKNIQYF.

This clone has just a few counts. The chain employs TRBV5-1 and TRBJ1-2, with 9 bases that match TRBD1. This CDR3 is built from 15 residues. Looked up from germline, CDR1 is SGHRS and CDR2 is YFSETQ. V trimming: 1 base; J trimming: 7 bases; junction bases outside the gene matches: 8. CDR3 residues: CASSLSHRGQGGYTF. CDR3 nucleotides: TGCGCCAGCAGCTTGTCTCACAGGGGGCAAGGTGGCTACACCTTC.

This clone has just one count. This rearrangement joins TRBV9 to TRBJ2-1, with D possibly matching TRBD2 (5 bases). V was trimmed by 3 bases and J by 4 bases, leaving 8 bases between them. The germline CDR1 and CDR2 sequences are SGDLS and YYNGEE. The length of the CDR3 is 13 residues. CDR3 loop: CASSEGDYNEQFF. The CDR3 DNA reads TGTGCCAGCAGCGAGGGAGATTACAATGAGCAGTTCTTC.

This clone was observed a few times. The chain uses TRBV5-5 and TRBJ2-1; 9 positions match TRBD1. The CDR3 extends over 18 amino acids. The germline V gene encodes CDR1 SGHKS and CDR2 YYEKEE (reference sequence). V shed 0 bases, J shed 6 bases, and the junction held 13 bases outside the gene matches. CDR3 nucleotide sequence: TGTGCCAGCAGCTTGGCCGGGACAGGGATTCGACGGGGCAATGAGCAGTTCTTC. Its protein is CASSLAGTGIRRGNEQFF.

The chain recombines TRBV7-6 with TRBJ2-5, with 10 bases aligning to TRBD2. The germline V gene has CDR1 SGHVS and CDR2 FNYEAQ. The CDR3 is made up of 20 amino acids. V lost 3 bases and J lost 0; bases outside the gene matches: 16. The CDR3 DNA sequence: TGTGCCAGCAGCTTCGACCCGACTAGCGGGTCTTCCTTGTACCAAGAGACCCAGTACTTC. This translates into CASSFDPTSGSSLYQETQYF.

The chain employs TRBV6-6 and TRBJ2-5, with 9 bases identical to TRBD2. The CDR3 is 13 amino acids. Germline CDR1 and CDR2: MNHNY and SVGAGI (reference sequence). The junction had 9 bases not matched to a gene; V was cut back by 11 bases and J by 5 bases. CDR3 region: CASETSGRETQYF. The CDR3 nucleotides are TGTGCCTCCGAAACTAGCGGGCGGGAGACCCAGTACTTC.

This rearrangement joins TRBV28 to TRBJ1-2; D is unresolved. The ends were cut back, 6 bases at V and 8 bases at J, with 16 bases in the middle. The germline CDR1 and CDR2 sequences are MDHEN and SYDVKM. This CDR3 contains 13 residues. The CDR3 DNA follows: TGTGCCAGCAGAGGCGGAACTAAGTTCGGCTACACCTTC. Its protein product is CASRGGTKFGYTF.

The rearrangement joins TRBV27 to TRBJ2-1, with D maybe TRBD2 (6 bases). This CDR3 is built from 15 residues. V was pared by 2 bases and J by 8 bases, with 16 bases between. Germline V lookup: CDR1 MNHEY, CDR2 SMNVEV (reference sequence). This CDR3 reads CASSLLLTSLDEQFF. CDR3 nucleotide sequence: TGTGCCAGCAGTTTACTCCTAACTAGCCTGGATGAGCAGTTCTTC.

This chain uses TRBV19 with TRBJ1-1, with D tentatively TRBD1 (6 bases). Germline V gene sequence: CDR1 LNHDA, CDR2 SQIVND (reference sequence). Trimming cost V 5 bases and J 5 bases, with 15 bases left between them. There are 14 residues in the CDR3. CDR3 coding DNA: TGTGCCAGTAGTTCGTACGGCAGGGGTACTGAAGCTTTCTTT. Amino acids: CASSSYGRGTEAFF.

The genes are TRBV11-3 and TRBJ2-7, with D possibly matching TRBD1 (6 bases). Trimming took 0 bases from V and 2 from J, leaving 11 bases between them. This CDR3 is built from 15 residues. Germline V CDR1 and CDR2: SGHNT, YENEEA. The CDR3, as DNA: TGTGCCAGCAGCTTAGAGACAGGCTCGCCCTACGAGCAGTACTTC. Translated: CASSLETGSPYEQYF. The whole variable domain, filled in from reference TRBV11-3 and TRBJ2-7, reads EAGVVQSPRYKIIEKKQPVAFWCNPISGHNTLYWYLQNLGQGPELLIRYENEEAVDDSQLPKDRFSAERLKGVDSTLKIQPAELGDSAVYLCASSLETGSPYEQYFGPGTRLTVT.